This T cell receptor beta chain was observed in a study of blood T cell repertoires in COVID-19. Study summary: Samples taken during acute and convalescent COVID-19 were collected in the United States, Italy and Spain. T cells, B-cell-depleted T cells, or PBMCs provided the cDNA or gDNA that served as material.

CDR3 length: 13 residues. V was clipped by 3 bases and J by 4 bases, with 9 bases between them. Germline V gene data show CDR1 as LNHDA and CDR2 as SQIVND (reference sequence). Generated by immunoSEQ multiplex PCR, the TCRdb table keeps only in-frame clones and is missing some. This table holds about 320,000 clones, around 88% found once. The source is a young woman with COVID-19, enrolled during active disease. Material for sequencing was peripheral blood. The chain carries TRBV19 and TRBJ1-2, with D possibly matching TRBD1 (5 bases). The CDR3 here is CASSMDNGYGYTF. The DNA for the CDR3 is TGTGCCAGTAGTATGGACAATGGCTATGGCTACACCTTC.